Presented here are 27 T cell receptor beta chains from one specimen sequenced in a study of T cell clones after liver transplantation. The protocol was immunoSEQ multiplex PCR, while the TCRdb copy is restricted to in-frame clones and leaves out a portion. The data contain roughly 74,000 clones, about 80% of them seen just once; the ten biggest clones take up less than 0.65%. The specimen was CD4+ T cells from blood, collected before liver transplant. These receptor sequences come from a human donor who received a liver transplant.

CDR3 in DNA: TGTGCCAGCAGCTTATCAGGGTTCGGGGGCTACACCTTC. The encoded protein is CASSLSGFGGYTF. The chain couples TRBV7-9 to TRBJ1-2, with a tentative D call TRBD1 (5 bases). CDR1 and CDR2 (germline): SEHNR, FQNEAQ (reference sequence). The CDR3 has 13 amino acids. V dropped 2 bases and J dropped 8 bases, with 12 bases sitting between them.

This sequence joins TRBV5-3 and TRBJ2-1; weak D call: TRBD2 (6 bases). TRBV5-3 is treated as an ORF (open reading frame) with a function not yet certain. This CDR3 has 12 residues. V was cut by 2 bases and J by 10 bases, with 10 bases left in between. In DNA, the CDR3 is TGTGCCAGAAGCTTTAGCGGACCCGAGCAGTTCTTC. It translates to CARSFSGPEQFF.

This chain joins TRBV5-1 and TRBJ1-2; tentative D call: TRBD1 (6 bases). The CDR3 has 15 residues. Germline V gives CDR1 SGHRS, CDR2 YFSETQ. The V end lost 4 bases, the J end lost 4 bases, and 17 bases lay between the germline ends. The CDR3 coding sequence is TGCGCCAGCAGCCCGGGGGGGCAGGCCCTCTATGGCTACACCTTC. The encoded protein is CASSPGGQALYGYTF.

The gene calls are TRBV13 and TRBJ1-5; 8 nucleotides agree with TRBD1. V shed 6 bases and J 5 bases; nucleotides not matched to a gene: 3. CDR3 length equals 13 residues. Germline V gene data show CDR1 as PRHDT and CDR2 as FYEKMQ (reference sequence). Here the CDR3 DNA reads TGTGCCAGCAGTCCGGACAGGGATCAGCCCCAGCATTTT. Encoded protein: CASSPDRDQPQHF.

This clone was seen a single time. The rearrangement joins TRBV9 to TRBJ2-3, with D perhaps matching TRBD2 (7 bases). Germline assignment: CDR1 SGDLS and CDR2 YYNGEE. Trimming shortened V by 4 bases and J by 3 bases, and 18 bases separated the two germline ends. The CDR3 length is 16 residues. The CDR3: CASSQRGGDGTDTQYF. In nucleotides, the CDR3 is TGTGCCAGCAGCCAGAGGGGGGGAGACGGAACAGATACGCAGTATTTT. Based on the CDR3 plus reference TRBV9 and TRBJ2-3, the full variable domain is DSGVTQTPKHLITATGQRVTLRCSPRSGDLSVYWYQQSLDQGLQFLIQYYNGEERAKGNILERFSAQQFPDLHSELNLSSLELGDSALYFCASSQRGGDGTDTQYFGPGTRLTVL.

This CDR3 is CASRRDGANTGELFF. As DNA, the CDR3 is TGCGCCAGCAGAAGGGACGGCGCGAACACCGGGGAGCTGTTTTTT. The chain is built from TRBV5-1 and TRBJ2-2, with D possibly being TRBD1 or TRBD2 (5 bases each). V was clipped by 5 bases and J by 0 bases, with 11 bases between them. Germline lookup yields CDR1 SGHRS and CDR2 YFSETQ. This CDR3 is built from 15 residues.

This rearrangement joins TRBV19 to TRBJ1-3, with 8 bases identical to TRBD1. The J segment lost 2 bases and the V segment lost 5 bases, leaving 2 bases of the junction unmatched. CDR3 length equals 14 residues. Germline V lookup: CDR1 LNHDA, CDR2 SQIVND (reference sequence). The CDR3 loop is CASSPQGAGNTIYF. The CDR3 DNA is TGTGCCAGTAGTCCACAGGGGGCTGGAAACACCATATATTTT.

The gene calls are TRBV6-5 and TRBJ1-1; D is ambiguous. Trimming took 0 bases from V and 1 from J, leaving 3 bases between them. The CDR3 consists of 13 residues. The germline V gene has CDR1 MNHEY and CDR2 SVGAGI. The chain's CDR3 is CASSYSENTEAFF. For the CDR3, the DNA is TGTGCCAGCAGTTACTCGGAGAACACTGAAGCTTTCTTT.

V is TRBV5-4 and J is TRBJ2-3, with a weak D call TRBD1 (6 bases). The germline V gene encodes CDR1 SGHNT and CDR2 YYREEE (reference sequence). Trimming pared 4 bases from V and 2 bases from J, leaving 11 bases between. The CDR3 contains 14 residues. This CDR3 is CASSLNRATDTQYF. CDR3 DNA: TGTGCCAGCAGCCTGAACAGGGCCACAGATACGCAGTATTTT.

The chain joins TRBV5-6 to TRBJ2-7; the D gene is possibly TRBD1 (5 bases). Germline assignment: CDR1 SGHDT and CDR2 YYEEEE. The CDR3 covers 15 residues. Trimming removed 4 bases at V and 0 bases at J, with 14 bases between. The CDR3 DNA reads TGTGCCAGCAGCCCAGCTGGGGCTAGCTCCTACGAGCAGTACTTC. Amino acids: CASSPAGASSYEQYF. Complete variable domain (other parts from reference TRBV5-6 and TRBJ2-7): DAGVTQSPTHLIKTRGQQVTLRCSPKSGHDTVSWYQQALGQGPQFIFQYYEEEERQRGNFPDRFSGHQFPNYSSELNVNALLLGDSALYLCASSPAGASSYEQYFGPGTRLTVT.

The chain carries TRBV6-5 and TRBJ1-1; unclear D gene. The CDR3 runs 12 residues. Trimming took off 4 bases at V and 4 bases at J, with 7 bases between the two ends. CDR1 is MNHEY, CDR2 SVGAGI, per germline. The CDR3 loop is CASSSPGTEAFF. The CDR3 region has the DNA TGTGCCAGCAGTTCCCCTGGCACTGAAGCTTTCTTT.

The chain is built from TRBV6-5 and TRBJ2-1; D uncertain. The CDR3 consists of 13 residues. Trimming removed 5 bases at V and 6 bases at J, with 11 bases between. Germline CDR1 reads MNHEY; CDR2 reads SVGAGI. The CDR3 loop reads CASSETTGNEQFF. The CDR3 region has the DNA TGTGCCAGCAGTGAGACGACCGGCAATGAGCAGTTCTTC.

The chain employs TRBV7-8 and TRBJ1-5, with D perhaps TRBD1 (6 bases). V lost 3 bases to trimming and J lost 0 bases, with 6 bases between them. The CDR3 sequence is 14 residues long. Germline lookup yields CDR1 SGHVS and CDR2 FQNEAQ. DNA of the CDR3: TGTGCCAGCAGCTTGGACAGTAGCAATCAGCCCCAGCATTTT. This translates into CASSLDSSNQPQHF. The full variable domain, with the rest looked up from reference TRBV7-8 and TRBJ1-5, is GAGVSQSPRYKVAKRGQDVALRCDPISGHVSLFWYQQALGQGPEFLTYFQNEAQLDKSGLPSDRFFAERPEGSVSTLKIQRTQQEDSAVYLCASSLDSSNQPQHFGDGTRLSIL.

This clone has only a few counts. This CDR3 is CASSFFSPTVNTEAFF. DNA of the CDR3: TGCGCCAGCAGCTTCTTCTCCCCGACGGTGAACACTGAAGCTTTCTTT. The chain recombines TRBV5-1 with TRBJ1-1; D gene uncertain. V was trimmed by 2 bases and J by 0 bases, leaving 14 bases between them. Per germline, CDR1 SGHRS and CDR2 YFSETQ. The length of the CDR3 is 16 residues.

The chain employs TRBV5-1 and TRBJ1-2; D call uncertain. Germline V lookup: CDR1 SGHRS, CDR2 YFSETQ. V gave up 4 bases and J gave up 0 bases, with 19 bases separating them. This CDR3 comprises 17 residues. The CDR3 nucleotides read TGCGCCAGCAGCCGCGGGATTTCGGCTAACACTAACTATGGCTACACCTTC. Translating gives CASSRGISANTNYGYTF.

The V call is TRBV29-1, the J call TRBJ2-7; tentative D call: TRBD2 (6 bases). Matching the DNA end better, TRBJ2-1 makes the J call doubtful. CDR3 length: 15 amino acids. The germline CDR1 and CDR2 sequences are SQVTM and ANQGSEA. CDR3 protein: CSVDSGGISYNEQFF. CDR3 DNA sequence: TGCAGCGTTGATTCCGGGGGTATCTCCTACAATGAGCAGTTCTTC.

This chain's CDR3 is CPGSPPGRQYGYTF. The DNA for the CDR3 is TGTCCTGGGAGCCCACCGGGACGACAGTATGGCTACACCTTC. This chain connects TRBV22-1 to TRBJ1-2. TRBV22-1 represents a pseudogene. The CDR3 length is 14 residues.

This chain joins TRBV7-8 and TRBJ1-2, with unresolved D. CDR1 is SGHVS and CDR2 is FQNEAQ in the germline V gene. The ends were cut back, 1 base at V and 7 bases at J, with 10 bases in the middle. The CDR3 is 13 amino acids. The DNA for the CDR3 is TGTGCCAGCAGCTTAGGGCTAAACGGTGGCTACACCTTC. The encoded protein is CASSLGLNGGYTF.

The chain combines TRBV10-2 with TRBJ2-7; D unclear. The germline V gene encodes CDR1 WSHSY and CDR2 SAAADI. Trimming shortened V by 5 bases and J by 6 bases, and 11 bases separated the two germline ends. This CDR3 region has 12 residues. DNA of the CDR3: TGCGCCAGCAGTCTCATTAGTTTCGAGCAGTACTTC. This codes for CASSLISFEQYF.

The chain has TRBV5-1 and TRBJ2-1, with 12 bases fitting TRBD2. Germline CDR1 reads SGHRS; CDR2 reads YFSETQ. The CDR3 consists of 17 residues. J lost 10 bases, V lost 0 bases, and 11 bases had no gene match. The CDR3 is CASSLAPLAGGEGEQFF. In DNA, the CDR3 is TGCGCCAGCAGCTTGGCCCCGCTAGCGGGAGGGGAAGGCGAGCAGTTCTTC. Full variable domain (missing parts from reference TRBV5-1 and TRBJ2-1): KAGVTQTPRYLIKTRGQQVTLSCSPISGHRSVSWYQQTPGQGLQFLFEYFSETQRNKGNFPGRFSGRQFSNSRSEMNVSTLELGDSALYLCASSLAPLAGGEGEQFFGPGTRLTVL.

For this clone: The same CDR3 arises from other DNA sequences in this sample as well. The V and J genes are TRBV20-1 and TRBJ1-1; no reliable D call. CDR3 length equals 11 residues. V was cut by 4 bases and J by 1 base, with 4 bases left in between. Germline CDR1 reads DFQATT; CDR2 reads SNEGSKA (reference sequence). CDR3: CSATGNTEAFF. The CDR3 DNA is TGCAGTGCTACAGGGAACACTGAAGCTTTCTTT.

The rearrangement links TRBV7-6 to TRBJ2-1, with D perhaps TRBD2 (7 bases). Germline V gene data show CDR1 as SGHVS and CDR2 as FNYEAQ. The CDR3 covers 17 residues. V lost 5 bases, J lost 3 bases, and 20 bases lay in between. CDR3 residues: CASSPDSRGGLYNEQFF. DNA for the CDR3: TGTGCCAGCAGCCCGGACTCTAGGGGGGGCCTCTACAATGAGCAGTTCTTC.

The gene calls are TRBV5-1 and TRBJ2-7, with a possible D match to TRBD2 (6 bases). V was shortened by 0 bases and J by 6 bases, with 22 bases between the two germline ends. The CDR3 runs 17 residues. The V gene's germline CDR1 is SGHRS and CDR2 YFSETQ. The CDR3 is CASSLAAGTSDTFEQYF. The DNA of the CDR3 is TGCGCCAGCAGCTTGGCGGCCGGGACTTCTGATACCTTCGAGCAGTACTTC.

CDR3 nucleotide sequence: TGCGCCAGCAGGGAGGGGGAATTAAACTATGGCTACACCTTC. Its protein product is CASREGELNYGYTF. The genes are TRBV5-1 and TRBJ1-2, with D tentatively TRBD1 (6 bases). The CDR3 is 14 amino acids. CDR1 is SGHRS and CDR2 is YFSETQ in the germline V gene. The V end was cut by 5 bases, the J end by 2 bases, with 13 bases between.

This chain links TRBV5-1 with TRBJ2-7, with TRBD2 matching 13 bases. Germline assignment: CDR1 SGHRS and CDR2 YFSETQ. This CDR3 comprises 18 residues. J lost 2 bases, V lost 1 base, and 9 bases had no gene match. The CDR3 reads CASSLKGLAGVWPYEQYF. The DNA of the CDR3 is TGCGCCAGCAGCTTGAAAGGACTAGCGGGAGTCTGGCCCTACGAGCAGTACTTC.

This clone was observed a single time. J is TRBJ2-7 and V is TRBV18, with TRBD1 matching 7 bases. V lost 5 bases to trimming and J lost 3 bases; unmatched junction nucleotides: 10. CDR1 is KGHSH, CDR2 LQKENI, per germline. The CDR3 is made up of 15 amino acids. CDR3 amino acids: CASSSWTGRLYEQYF. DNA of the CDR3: TGTGCCAGCTCATCGTGGACAGGTAGGCTCTACGAGCAGTACTTC.

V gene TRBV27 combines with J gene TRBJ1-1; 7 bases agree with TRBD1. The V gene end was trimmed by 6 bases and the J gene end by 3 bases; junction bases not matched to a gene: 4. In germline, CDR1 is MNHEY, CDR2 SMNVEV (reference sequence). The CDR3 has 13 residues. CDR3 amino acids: CASRTQGYTEAFF. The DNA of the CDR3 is TGTGCCAGCAGAACACAGGGGTACACTGAAGCTTTCTTT.